Listed below are T cell receptor beta chains from one sample, sequenced in a study of CD8+CD57+ T cells in acquired aplastic anemia. TCRdb independently ran MiXCR on the reads; one entry per CDR3 protein. In the table there are roughly 130,000 distinct CDR3 sequences, 48% of which are singletons. Material: sorted CD4+, CD8+, or CD8+CD57+ T cells (not recorded which) from PBMCs. Receptors originate from a human donor in good health, serving as a control. Both conserved end residues are part of each CDR3.

TRBV2,TRBJ2-7,18,CASSPSSSQTGARYEQYF
TRBV7-7,TRBJ2-5,16,CASSREGFFQGETQYF
TRBV2,TRBJ2-7,11,CASSYLGEQYF
TRBV7-9,TRBJ1-1,15,CASRAGGGEITEALF
TRBV20-1,TRBJ2-3,16,CSASSASGGGTDTQYF
TRBV20-1,TRBJ2-1,12,CSTGGGPPEQFF
TRBV27,TRBJ1-6,12,CASTGYNSPLHF
TRBV7-2,TRBJ2-1,20,CASSLALYETGGLSYNEQFF
TRBV29-1,TRBJ2-1,12,CSVETNRNEQFF
TRBV19,TRBJ1-6,15,CASSEGTGVGSPLHF
TRBV20-1,TRBJ2-6,15,CSAVQANSGANVLTF
TRBV15,TRBJ2-7,14,CATSREAGGYEQYF
TRBV7-9,TRBJ2-2,12,CASSLDTGELFF
TRBV7-9,TRBJ2-7,14,CASSPLAGSYEQYF
TRBV14,TRBJ2-3,16,CASSPGTSGLTDTQYF
TRBV6-1,TRBJ2-1,15,CASSPGTSGYNEQFF
TRBV29-1,TRBJ2-7,11,CSGGTAYEQYF
TRBV7-9,TRBJ1-4,14,CASSLAGLIEKLFF
TRBV6-5,TRBJ2-7,15,CASSYSDSSSYEQYF
TRBV10-1,TRBJ1-3,13,CATSRGQGNTIYF
TRBV10-3,TRBJ2-7,14,CASRTRTGVDEQYF
TRBV11-2,TRBJ2-1,15,CASSYRQGANNEQFF
TRBV19,TRBJ1-2,12,CASSTGFPGYTF
TRBV12-3/TRBV12-4,TRBJ1-6,15,CASSFGTGGNSPLHF
TRBV7-2,TRBJ2-2,13,CASSLHGGGELFF
TRBV2,TRBJ2-1,14,CASNQGPNYNEQFF
TRBV10-2,TRBJ2-7,18,CASSERLAGPRVSYEQYF
TRBV2,TRBJ1-6,15,CASSSRGPGRSPLHF
TRBV29-1,TRBJ2-7,12,CSARGNPYEQYF
TRBV20-1,TRBJ1-6,14,CSASFRTRSSPLHF
TRBV5-6,TRBJ1-1,15,CASSLGDVRVTEAFF
TRBV10-1,TRBJ2-1,16,CASSENPIGDVSEQFF
TRBV25-1,TRBJ2-7,16,CASSLPLAGASYEQYF
TRBV6-1,TRBJ1-2,13,CASSSDRDWGYTF
TRBV11-2,TRBJ2-6,17,CASSSRTGEAGTNVLTF
TRBV25-1,TRBJ2-3,15,CASSAPTVGSDTQYF
TRBV11-1,TRBJ1-6,20,CASSPNPGTGGVSYNSPLHF
TRBV10-3,TRBJ2-1,14,CAISGSGGANEQFF
TRBV15,TRBJ2-7,15,CATSREGGDAYEQYF